This T cell receptor (beta chain) was sequenced during a study of human T cells and chemical hapten exposure (dated by TCRdb to the early 2020s). With regard to the full study: Libraries were pooled for sequencing, and per-sample TCR yields varied mainly because of small differences in library volumes within the pool. This study followed changes in the peripheral blood TCR repertoire in vivo during primary and secondary sensitization of alopecia patients to the hapten diphenylcyclopropenone (DPC). Both TCR alpha and TCR beta chains were sequenced from each blood RNA sample.

The time point label on this specimen signifies: healthy volunteer bleed at 6 weeks. Total RNA was extracted from unfractionated whole blood collected in Tempus Blood RNA tubes. Four to six healthy volunteers were used as TCR sequencing controls and were bled at day 0, 2 weeks and 6 weeks. Study-level results and caveats: The number of TCRs above 1 in 1000 frequency did not change with DPC sensitization; there was no evidence of global repertoire structure alterations. Repeated subsampling changed both the strength of the expansion versus patch-test correlation and the threshold at which the correlation became significant.

Library creation used RACE. Sequenced on a NextSeq 500. Library preparation attached unique molecular identifiers to individual cDNA molecules for quantitative, reproducible TCR counting. Per the original workflow: The median number of TCRs per sample was roughly 98,000, ranging from about 20,000 to 690,600. The Decombinator software suite was used to annotate V, J and CDR3 in the TCR reads. For the PS versus PT1 abundance plots, all samples were subsampled to the same number of TCRs (28,000). TCRs were defined as expanded if absent before sensitization and observed at least eight times at the 2-week time point. TCRdb redid the processing of the public reads, applying fastp at Q25 and MiXCR, and retained in-frame beta chains. One record per CDR3 amino acid sequence lists the most common genes and DNA. TCRdb, not the original authors, processed these V and J calls. The sample yields fewer than 85,000 distinct CDR3 sequences; over 6.5% were counted once. The leading ten clones occupy about 1.7% of the sample.

Notes on this clonotype: This clone's antigen is unknown. No per-base quality is available; no much larger clone lies one base away.

From cysteine to phenylalanine, the CDR3 is 13 amino acids long. Here the CDR3 DNA is all that survives: 39 bases in frame from base 1. The junction shows trimming of 3 bases on V and 3 bases on J, plus 8 bases between the germline ends. The origin of this receptor is a female donor in good health. Some clones in this sample may be carry-over from other donors' samples. The rearranged segments are TRBV12-3 or TRBV12-4 and TRBJ1-1, with the identity of the D gene unclear. The sample taken for sequencing was whole blood. The CDR3 region has the sequence CASSFLRYTEAFF. The DNA sequence follows: TGTGCCAGCAGTTTCCTTCGATACACTGAAGCTTTCTTT.